This TCR beta chain was retrieved from a study of blood T cell repertoires in COVID-19. TCRdb keeps only in-frame clones here, not all; method: immunoSEQ multiplex PCR. The sample contains 48,000 or so clones, roughly 91% of which appear only once. The germline gives CDR1 LGHDT, CDR2 YNNKEL (reference sequence). J lost 6 bases, V lost 3 bases, and 10 bases had no gene match. The CDR3 contains 17 residues. The V gene is TRBV3-1 (or the pseudogene TRBV3-2), the J gene TRBJ2-1, with 11 bases that match TRBD2. Source material: peripheral blood. The source of this sequence is a human donor in a cohort sampled during active COVID-19. CDR3 coding DNA: TGTGCCAGCAGCCAGGGTATAGCGGGAGGGCCAACCAATGAGCAGTTCTTC. Its translation is CASSQGIAGGPTNEQFF.